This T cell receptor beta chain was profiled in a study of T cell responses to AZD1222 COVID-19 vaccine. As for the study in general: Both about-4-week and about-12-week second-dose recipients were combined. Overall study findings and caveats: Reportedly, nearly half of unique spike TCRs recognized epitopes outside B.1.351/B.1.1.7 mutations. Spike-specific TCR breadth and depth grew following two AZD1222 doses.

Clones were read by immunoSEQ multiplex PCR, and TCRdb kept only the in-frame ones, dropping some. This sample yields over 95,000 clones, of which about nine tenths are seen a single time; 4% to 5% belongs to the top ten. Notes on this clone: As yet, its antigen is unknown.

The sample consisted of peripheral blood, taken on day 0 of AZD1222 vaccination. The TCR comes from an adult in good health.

The CDR3 coding sequence is TGTGCCAGCTTAGGGGCCACAGATACGCAGTATTTT. This encodes CASLGATDTQYF. V is TRBV12-3 or TRBV12-4 and J is TRBJ2-3; D is perhaps TRBD1 (5 bases). The CDR3 is made up of 12 amino acids. The ends were cut back, 8 bases at V and 2 bases at J, with 8 bases in the middle.